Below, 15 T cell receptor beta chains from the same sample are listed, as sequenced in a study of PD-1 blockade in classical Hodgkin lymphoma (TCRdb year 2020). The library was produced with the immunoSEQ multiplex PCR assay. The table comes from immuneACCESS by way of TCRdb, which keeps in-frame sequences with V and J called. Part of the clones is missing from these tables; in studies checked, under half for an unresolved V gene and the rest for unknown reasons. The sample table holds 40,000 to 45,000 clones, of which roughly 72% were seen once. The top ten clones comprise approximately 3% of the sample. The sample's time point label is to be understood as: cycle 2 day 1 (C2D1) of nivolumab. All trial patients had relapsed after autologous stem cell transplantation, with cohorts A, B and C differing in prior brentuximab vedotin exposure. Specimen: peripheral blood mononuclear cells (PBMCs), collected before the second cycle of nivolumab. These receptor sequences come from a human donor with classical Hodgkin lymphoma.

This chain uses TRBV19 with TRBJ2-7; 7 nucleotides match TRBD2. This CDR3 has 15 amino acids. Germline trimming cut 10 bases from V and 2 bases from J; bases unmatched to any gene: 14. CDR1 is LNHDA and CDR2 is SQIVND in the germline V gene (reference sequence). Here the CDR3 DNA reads TGTGCCACTTCGGGGAGGGCAGTCGGAACCTACGAGCAGTACTTC. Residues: CATSGRAVGTYEQYF.

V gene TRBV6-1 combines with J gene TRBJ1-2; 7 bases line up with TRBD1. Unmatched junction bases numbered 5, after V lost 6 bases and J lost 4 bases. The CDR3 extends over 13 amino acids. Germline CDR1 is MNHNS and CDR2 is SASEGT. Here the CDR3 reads CASRGRGGYGYTF. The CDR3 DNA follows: TGTGCCAGCAGGGGCAGGGGGGGCTATGGCTACACCTTC.

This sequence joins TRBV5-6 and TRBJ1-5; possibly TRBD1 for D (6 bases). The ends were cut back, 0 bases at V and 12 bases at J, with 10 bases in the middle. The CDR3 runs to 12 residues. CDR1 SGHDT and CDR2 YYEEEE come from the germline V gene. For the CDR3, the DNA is TGTGCCAGCAGCTTGGGCGGGGGGCTCCAGCATTTT. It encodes CASSLGGGLQHF.

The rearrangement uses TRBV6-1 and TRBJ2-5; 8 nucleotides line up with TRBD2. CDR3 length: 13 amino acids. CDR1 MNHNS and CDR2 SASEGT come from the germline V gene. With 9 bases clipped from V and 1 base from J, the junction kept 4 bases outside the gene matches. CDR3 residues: CASKRGTQETQYF. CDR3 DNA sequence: TGTGCCAGTAAGCGGGGGACCCAAGAGACCCAGTACTTC.

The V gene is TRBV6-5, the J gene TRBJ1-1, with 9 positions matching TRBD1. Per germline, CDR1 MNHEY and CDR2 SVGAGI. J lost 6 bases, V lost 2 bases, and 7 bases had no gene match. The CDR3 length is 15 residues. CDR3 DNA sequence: TGTGCCAGCAGTTACCCGGGACAGGGAGTCGCTGAAGCTTTCTTT. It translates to CASSYPGQGVAEAFF.

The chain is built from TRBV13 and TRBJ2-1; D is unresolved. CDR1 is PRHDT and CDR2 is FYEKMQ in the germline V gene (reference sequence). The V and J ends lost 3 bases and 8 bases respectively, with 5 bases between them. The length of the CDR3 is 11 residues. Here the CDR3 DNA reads TGTGCCAGCAGCTTGGGCGATGAGCAGTTCTTC. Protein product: CASSLGDEQFF.

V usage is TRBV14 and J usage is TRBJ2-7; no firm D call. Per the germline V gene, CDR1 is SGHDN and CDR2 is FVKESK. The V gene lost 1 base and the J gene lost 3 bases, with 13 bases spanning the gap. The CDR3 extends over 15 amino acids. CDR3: CASSQAETKLYEQYF. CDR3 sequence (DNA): TGTGCCAGCAGCCAAGCTGAGACCAAACTCTACGAGCAGTACTTC.

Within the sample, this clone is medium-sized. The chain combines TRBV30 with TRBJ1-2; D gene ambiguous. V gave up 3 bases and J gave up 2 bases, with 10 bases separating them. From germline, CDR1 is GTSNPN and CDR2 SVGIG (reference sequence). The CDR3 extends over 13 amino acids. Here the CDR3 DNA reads TGTGCCTGGAGCTATCTACAGAACTATGGCTACACCTTC. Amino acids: CAWSYLQNYGYTF.

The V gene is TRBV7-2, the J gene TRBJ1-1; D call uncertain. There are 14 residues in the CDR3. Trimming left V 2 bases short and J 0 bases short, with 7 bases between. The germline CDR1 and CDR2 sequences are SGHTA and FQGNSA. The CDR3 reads CASSLLSLNTEAFF. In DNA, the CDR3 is TGTGCCAGCAGCTTACTGTCCCTGAACACTGAAGCTTTCTTT.

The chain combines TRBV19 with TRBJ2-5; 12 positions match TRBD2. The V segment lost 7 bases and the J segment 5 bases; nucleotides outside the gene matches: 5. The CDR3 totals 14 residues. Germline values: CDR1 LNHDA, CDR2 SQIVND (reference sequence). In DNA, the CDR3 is TGTGCCAGTAACCTAGCGGGAGGGGGGGAGACCCAGTACTTC. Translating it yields CASNLAGGGETQYF.

This CDR3 is CASSLDSSYEQYF. In DNA, the CDR3 is TGTGCCAGTAGCCTAGACAGTTCCTACGAGCAGTACTTC. The chain has TRBV19 and TRBJ2-7; D possibly corresponds to TRBD1 (5 bases). The germline V gene encodes CDR1 LNHDA and CDR2 SQIVND (reference sequence). Trimming stripped 6 bases from V and 1 base from J, with 10 bases between. The CDR3 loop spans 13 amino acids.

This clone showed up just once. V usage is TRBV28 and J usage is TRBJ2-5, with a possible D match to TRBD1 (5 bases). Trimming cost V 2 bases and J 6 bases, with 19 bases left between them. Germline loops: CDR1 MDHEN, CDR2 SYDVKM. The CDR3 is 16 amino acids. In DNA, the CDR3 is TGTGCCAGCAGTTTAATTCTGGGGCCGCACCATAAGACCCAGTACTTC. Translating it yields CASSLILGPHHKTQYF.

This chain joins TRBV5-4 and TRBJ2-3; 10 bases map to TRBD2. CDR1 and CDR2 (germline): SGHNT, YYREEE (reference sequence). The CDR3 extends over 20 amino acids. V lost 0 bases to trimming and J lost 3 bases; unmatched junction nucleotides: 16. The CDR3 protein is CASSLGPGVAGGLGTDTQYF. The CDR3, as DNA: TGTGCCAGCAGCTTGGGGCCCGGGGTAGCGGGGGGATTAGGGACAGATACGCAGTATTTT.

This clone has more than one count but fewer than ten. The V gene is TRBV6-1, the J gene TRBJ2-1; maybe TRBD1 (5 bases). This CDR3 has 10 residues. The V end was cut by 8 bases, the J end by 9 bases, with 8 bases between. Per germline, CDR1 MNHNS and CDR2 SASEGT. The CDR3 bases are TGTGCCAGCGAAAGGGGTGAGCAGTTCTTC. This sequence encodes CASERGEQFF.

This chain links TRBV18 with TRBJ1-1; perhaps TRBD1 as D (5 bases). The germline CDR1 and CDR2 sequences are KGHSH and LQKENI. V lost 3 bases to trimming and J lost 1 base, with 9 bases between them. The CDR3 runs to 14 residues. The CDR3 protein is CASSPGQGNTEAFF. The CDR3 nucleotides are TGTGCCAGCTCACCGGGGCAGGGGAACACTGAAGCTTTCTTT. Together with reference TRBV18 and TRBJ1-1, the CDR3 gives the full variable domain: NAGVMQNPRHLVRRRGQEARLRCSPMKGHSHVYWYRQLPEEGLKFMVYLQKENIIDESGMPKERFSAEFPKEGPSILRIQQVVRGDSAAYFCASSPGQGNTEAFFGQGTRLTVV.